This T cell receptor (beta chain) originates from a study of T-cell reconstitution after alpha-beta-depleted transplantation in children. Points from the study as a whole: Reports say that about two months after transplant, the alpha-beta T cells came out of several hundred graft clones that had expanded.

V lost 6 bases and J lost 0, with 16 bases in between. Germline V gives CDR1 ENHRY, CDR2 SYGVKD. This CDR3 spans 16 amino acids. Library preparation (for TCRbeta) was performed with unique molecular identifiers. TCRdb re-analysed the PCR reads in MiXCR, keeping a single row per CDR3 protein. Of about 610,000 distinct CDR3 sequences in the sample, roughly a quarter were seen once. As regards this clonotype: Its antigen is not identified.

The clonotype originates from a boy in the first two years of life with Wiskott-Aldrich syndrome, due to receive a stem cell transplant. The chain is built from TRBV10-3 and TRBJ2-3; D may match TRBD1 or TRBD2 (5 bases each). The sequenced sample was PBMCs, obtained before TCRalphabeta/CD19-depleted stem cell transplant. CDR3 sequence: CAISGRDAPSTDTQYF. For the CDR3, the DNA is TGTGCCATCAGCGGACGGGACGCCCCTAGCACAGATACGCAGTATTTT.